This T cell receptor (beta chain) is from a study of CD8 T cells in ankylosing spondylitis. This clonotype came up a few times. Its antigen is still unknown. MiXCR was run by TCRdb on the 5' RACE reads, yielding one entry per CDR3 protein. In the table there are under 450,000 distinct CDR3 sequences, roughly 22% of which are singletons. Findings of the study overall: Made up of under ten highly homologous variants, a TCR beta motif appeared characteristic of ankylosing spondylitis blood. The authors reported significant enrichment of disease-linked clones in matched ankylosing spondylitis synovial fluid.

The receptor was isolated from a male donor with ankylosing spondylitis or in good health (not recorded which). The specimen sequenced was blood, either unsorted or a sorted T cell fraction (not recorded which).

This CDR3 is CASSFFSVIKNTGELFF. In DNA, the CDR3 is TGTGCCAGCAGCTTTTTTAGCGTAATTAAGAACACCGGGGAGCTGTTTTTT. The J gene is TRBJ2-2, the V gene TRBV11-2; TRBD2 is a possible D gene (5 bases). CDR1 is SGHAT and CDR2 is FQNNGV in the germline V gene. Trimming removed 3 bases from V and 1 base from J, with 15 bases in between. The CDR3 covers 17 residues. Full variable domain (remainder filled in from reference TRBV11-2 and TRBJ2-2): EAGVAQSPRYKIIEKRQSVAFWCNPISGHATLYWYQQILGQGPKLLIQFQNNGVVDDSQLPKDRFSAERLKGVDSTLKIQPAKLEDSAVYLCASSFFSVIKNTGELFFGEGSRLTVL.